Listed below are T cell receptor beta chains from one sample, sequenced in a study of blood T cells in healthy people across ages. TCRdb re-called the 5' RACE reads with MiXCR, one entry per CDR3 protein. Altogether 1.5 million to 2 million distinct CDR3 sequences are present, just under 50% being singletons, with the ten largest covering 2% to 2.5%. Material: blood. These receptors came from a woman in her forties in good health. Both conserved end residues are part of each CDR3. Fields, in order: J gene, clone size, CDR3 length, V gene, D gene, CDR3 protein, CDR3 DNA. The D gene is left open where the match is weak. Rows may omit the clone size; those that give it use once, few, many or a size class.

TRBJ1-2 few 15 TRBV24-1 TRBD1 CATSDPGQGNYGYTF TGTGCCACCAGTGACCCCGGACAGGGGAACTATGGCTACACCTTC
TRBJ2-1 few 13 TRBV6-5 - CASSYDKLNEQFF TGTGCCAGCAGTTACGACAAGCTCAATGAGCAGTTCTTC
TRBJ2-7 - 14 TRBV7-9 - CASSPRDGTCEQYF TGTGCCAGCAGTCCTCGGGACGGGACCTGCGAGCAGTACTTC
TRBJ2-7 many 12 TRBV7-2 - CASSLESYEQYF TGTGCCAGCAGCTTAGAATCCTACGAGCAGTACTTC
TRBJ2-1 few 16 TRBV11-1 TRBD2 CASSLPGTSGGSYMFF TGTGCCAGCAGCTTACCCGGGACTAGCGGGGGGAGTTACATGTTCTTC
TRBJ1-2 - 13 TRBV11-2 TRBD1 CASGQGGLAGYTF TGTGCCAGTGGACAGGGCGGTCTGGCCGGCTACACCTTC
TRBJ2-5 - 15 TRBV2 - CASSEVSGPAGTQYF TGTGCCAGCAGTGAAGTTTCAGGGCCAGCGGGGACCCAGTACTTC
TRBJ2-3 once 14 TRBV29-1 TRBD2 CSVDGGGDTDTQYF TGCAGCGTTGATGGCGGGGGGGACACAGATACGCAGTATTTT
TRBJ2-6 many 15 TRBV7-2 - CASSLVTSGANVLTF TGTGCCAGCAGCTTAGTGACGTCTGGGGCCAACGTCCTGACTTTC
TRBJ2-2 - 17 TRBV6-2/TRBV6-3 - CASSYSISGKLTGELFF TGTGCCAGCAGTTACTCGATATCAGGAAAGCTCACCGGGGAGCTGTTTTTT
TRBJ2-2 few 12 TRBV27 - CASSFYTGELFF TGTGCCAGCAGTTTTTACACCGGGGAGCTGTTTTTT
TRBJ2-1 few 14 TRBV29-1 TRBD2 CSVERRGGHNEQFF TGCAGCGTTGAAAGGCGGGGGGGCCACAATGAGCAGTTCTTC
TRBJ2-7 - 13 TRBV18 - CASSPVHSYEQYF TGTGCCAGCTCACCGGTTCACTCCTACGAGCAGTACTTC
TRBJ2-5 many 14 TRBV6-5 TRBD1 CASSSWTGQETQYF TGTGCCAGCAGTTCCTGGACAGGACAAGAGACCCAGTACTTC
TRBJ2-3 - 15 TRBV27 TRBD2 CASSLLAGGEDTQYF TGTGCCAGCAGTTTGCTAGCGGGGGGGGAGGATACGCAGTATTTT
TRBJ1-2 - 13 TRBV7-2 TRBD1 CASSYDRGDGYTF TGTGCCAGCAGCTACGACAGGGGAGATGGCTACACCTTC
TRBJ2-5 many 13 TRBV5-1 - CASSLDVSETQYF TGCGCCAGCAGCTTGGACGTTTCAGAGACCCAGTACTTC
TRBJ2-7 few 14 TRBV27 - CASSPLSGLNEQYF TGTGCCAGCAGTCCCCTGAGCGGGTTGAACGAGCAGTACTTC
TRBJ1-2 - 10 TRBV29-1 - CSAYGVGYTF TGCAGCGCCTACGGGGTTGGCTACACCTTC
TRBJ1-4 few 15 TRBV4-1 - CASSQEVGLNEKLFF TGCGCCAGCAGCCAAGAGGTCGGACTAAATGAAAAACTGTTTTTT
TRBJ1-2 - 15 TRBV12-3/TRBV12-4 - CASRHTGRVNYGYTF TGTGCCAGCAGGCATACAGGGCGGGTTAACTATGGCTACACCTTC
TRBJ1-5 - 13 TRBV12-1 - CASSTMRAQPQHF TGTGCCAGCAGTACCATGAGGGCCCAGCCCCAGCATTTT
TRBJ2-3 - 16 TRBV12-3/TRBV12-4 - CASSLNTGDLRDTQYF TGTGCCAGCAGTTTAAACACAGGGGACTTGAGAGATACGCAGTATTTT
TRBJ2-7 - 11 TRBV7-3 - CASSPPREQYF TGTGCCAGCAGCCCCCCTCGGGAGCAGTACTTC
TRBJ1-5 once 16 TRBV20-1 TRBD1 CSARGLQGAGNQPQHF TGCAGTGCTAGAGGACTACAGGGGGCAGGTAATCAGCCCCAGCATTTT
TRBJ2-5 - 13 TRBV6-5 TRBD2 CASSGLVEETQYF TGTGCCAGCAGTGGACTAGTCGAAGAGACCCAGTACTTC
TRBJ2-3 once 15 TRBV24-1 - CATSGRGGRTDTQYF TGTGCCACCAGTGGGAGAGGAGGGAGAACAGATACGCAGTATTTT
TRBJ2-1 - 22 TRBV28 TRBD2 CASSSFIFTGAVAGQNYNEQFF TGTGCCAGCAGTAGCTTTATTTTTACGGGCGCGGTAGCGGGGCAAAACTACAATGAGCAGTTCTTC
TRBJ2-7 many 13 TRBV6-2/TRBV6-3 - CASRPSGTYEQYF TGTGCCAGCAGACCCTCAGGGACCTACGAGCAGTACTTC
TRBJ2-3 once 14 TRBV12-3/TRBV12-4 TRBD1 CASSLGTGWDTQYF TGTGCCAGCAGTCTTGGGACAGGGTGGGATACGCAGTATTTT
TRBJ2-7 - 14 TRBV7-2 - CASSLTRGGNEQYF TGTGCCAGCAGCTTGACAAGGGGAGGCAACGAGCAGTACTTC
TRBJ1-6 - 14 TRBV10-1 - CASSGTVENSPLHF TGCGCCAGCAGTGGGACCGTTGAGAATTCACCCCTCCACTTT
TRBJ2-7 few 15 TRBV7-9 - CASSRFGGAGDEQYF TGTGCCAGCAGCCGCTTTGGGGGGGCGGGGGACGAGCAGTACTTC
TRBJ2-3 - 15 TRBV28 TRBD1 CASFTGGPGVGTQYF TGTGCCAGTTTCACAGGGGGCCCCGGTGTGGGTACGCAGTATTTT
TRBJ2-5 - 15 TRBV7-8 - CASSSGTGPRETQYF TGTGCCAGCAGCTCCGGTACCGGGCCTCGGGAGACCCAGTACTTC
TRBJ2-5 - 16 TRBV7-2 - CASSLGRTELQETQYF TGTGCCAGCAGCCTAGGAAGGACAGAGCTCCAAGAGACCCAGTACTTC
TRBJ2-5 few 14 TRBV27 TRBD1 CASSRMGQQETQYF TGTGCCAGCAGTAGGATGGGACAGCAAGAGACCCAGTACTTC
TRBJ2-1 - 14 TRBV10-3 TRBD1 CAIKNRGLDNEQFF TGTGCCATCAAGAACAGGGGGCTGGACAATGAGCAGTTCTTC
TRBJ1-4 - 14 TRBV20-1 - CSARDMGQVEKLFF TGCAGTGCTAGAGATATGGGGCAGGTCGAAAAACTGTTTTTT
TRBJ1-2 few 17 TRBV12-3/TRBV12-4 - CASSPGGAAAGDYGYTF TGTGCCAGCAGTCCGGGAGGGGCAGCGGCTGGCGACTATGGCTACACCTTC
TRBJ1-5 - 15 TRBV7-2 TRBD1 CASSRTRTGFQPQHF TGTGCCAGCAGCCGAACCCGGACAGGGTTTCAGCCCCAGCATTTT
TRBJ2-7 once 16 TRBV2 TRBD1 CASSTYLGQGSYEQYF TGTGCCAGCAGTACTTACCTGGGACAGGGCTCCTACGAGCAGTACTTC
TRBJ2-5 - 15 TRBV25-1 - CASSEYRQNQETQYF TGTGCCAGCAGTGAATATAGGCAGAACCAAGAGACCCAGTACTTC
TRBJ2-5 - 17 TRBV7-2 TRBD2 CASSATSGGALRETQYF TGTGCCAGCAGCGCGACTAGCGGGGGGGCGCTCAGGGAGACCCAGTACTTC
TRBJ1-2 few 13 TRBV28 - CASSLHPRAGYTF TGTGCCAGCAGTTTACATCCCCGGGCTGGCTACACCTTC
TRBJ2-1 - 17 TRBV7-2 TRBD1 CASSVVSGTGSSSEQFF TGTGCCAGCAGCGTGGTCTCCGGGACAGGGTCGAGCAGTGAGCAGTTCTTC
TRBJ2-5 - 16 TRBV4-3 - CASSQVPGVAGETQYF TGCGCCAGCAGCCAAGTCCCCGGAGTAGCCGGAGAGACCCAGTACTTC
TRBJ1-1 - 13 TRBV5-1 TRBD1 CASREGRGAEAFF TGCGCCAGCAGGGAGGGCAGGGGGGCTGAAGCTTTCTTT
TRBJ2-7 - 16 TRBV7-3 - CASLSTRGDATYEQYF TGTGCCAGCCTATCAACCCGGGGCGATGCTACCTACGAGCAGTACTTC
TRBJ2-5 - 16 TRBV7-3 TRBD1 CASSLTGANSGETQYF TGTGCCAGCAGTTTGACAGGGGCCAATTCGGGGGAGACCCAGTACTTC
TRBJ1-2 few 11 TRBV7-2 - CASPSGYGYTF TGTGCCAGCCCCTCCGGGTATGGCTACACCTTC
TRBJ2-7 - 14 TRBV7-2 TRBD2 CASSLGTSGDGQYF TGTGCCAGCAGCTTAGGGACTAGCGGGGACGGGCAGTACTTC
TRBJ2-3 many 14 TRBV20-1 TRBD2 CSASRAGGTDTQYF TGCAGTGCTAGTCGAGCGGGGGGCACAGATACGCAGTATTTT
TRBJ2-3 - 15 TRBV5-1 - CASSLGDPGADTQYF TGCGCCAGCAGCTTGGGGGACCCCGGGGCAGATACGCAGTATTTT
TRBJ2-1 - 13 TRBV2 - CASSESTGREQFF TGTGCCAGCAGTGAGTCGACAGGAAGGGAGCAGTTCTTC
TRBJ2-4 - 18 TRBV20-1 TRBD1 CSARQQGVPTQGKNIQYF TGCAGTGCTAGACAACAGGGGGTCCCCACACAAGGCAAAAACATTCAGTACTTC
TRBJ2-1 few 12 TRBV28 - CASSLIRDEQFF TGTGCCAGCAGTTTAATCCGAGATGAGCAGTTCTTC